This T cell receptor (beta chain) emerged from a study of response to subunit inactivated influenza vaccine. Findings and caveats of the study: Few new T cells, the authors suggested, are recruited by each seasonal influenza vaccination.

To note about this clonotype: The antigen remains undetermined.

Each CDR3 protein gets one entry after TCRdb re-called the RT-PCR reads with MiXCR. The table records 860,000 or so distinct CDR3 sequences, over 20% of them present only once. V gave up 4 bases and J gave up 0 bases; unmatched junction bases: 5. Germline CDR1 LGHNA, CDR2 YNFKEQ. The CDR3 extends over 16 amino acids. The chain recombines TRBV4-2 with TRBJ2-5, with 10 bases that match TRBD1. Sequencing was performed on PBMCs from blood, taken 5 days after vaccination. The clonotype was recovered from a man aged 45-65 years who received an inactivated influenza vaccine. The CDR3 is CASSPRTGGHQETQYF. CDR3 bases: TGTGCCAGCAGCCCCAGGACAGGGGGTCACCAAGAGACCCAGTACTTC.